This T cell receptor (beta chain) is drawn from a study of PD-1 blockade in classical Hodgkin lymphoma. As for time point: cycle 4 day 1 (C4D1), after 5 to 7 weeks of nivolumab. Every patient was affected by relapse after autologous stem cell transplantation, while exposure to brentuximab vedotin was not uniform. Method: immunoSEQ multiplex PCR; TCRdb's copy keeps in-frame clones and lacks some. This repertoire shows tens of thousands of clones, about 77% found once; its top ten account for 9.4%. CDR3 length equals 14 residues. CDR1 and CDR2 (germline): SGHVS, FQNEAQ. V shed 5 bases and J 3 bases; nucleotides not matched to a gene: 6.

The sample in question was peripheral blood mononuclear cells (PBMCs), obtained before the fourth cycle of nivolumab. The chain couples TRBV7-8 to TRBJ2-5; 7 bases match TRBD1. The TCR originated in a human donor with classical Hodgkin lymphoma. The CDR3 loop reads CASSTGQSKETQYF. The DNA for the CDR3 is TGTGCCAGCAGCACGGGACAGTCGAAAGAGACCCAGTACTTC.